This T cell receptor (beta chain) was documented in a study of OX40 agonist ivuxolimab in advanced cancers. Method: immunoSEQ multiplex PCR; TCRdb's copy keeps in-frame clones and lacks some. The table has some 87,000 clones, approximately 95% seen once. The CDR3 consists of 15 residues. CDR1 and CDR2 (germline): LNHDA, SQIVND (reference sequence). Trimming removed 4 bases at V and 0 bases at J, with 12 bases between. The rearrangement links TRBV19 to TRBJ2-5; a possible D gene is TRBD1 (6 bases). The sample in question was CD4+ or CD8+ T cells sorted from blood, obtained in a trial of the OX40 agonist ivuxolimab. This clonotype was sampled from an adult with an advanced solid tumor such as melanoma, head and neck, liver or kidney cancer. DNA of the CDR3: TGTGCCAGTAGTAGACCTGGACAGTACCAAGAGACCCAGTACTTC. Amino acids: CASSRPGQYQETQYF. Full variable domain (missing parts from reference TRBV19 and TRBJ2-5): DGGITQSPKYLFRKEGQNVTLSCEQNLNHDAMYWYRQDPGQGLRLIYYSQIVNDFQKGDIAEGYSVSREKKESFPLTVTSAQKNPTAFYLCASSRPGQYQETQYFGPGTRLLVL.